This TCR beta chain was identified in a study of T cell responses to AZD1222 COVID-19 vaccine. On the study more broadly: Second doses that came at about 4 or about 12 weeks were put together. General observations from the study: Within unmutated variant regions lay the reported targets of nearly half of spike-specific TCRs. In all cases, repertoires were sampled only after the peak T cell response.

This clone has just a few counts. Its cognate antigen is unknown. The junction departs from germline at one end; a sequencing error may be responsible. This CDR3 has 16 residues. Germline V lookup: CDR1 KGHSH, CDR2 LQKENI. Sequencing was performed with immunoSEQ multiplex PCR; in TCRdb, only in-frame clones are kept and a portion is missing. The sample lists approximately 130,000 clones; more than 85% were seen once. This clonotype was obtained from an adult in good health. This material consisted of peripheral blood, taken on day 0 of AZD1222 vaccination. This rearrangement joins TRBV18 to TRBJ1-2; unclear D gene. The CDR3 sequence: CASSSPHTLTNYGYTF. CDR3 sequence (DNA): TGTGCCAGCTCATCACCGCACACACTTACTAACTATGGCTACACCTTC.